These T cell receptor beta chains were read from a single sample in a study of T cell repertoires in aging, cancer and after chemotherapy. One entry per CDR3 protein results from TCRdb running MiXCR on the multiplex PCR reads. The sample records about 10,000 distinct CDR3 sequences, around a third being singletons. The source material was blood. The origin of the receptors is a human donor in good health. The CDR3 runs from the conserved cysteine through the conserved F or W. The D gene is left open where the match is weak. Clone size, where shown, is once, few, many, or a class for clones that have expanded.

size	D	V	J	DNA	CDR3
.	.	TRBV7-3	TRBJ2-3	TGTGCCAGCAGCCCGGGCGCTTTAAGCACAGATACGCAGTATTTT	CASSPGALSTDTQYF
few	.	TRBV4-3	TRBJ2-1	TGCGCCAGCAGCCAGGCTACAGGGTTTTCGATATATGAGCAGTTCTTC	CASSQATGFSIYEQFF
few	.	TRBV6-6	TRBJ1-5	TGTGCCAGCAGTTACTCGATAGTCAGTCAGCCCCAGCATTTT	CASSYSIVSQPQHF
.	TRBD1	TRBV20-1	TRBJ2-5	TGCAGTGCCGGACAGGGGGCGGGGGAGACCCAGTACTTC	CSAGQGAGETQYF
.	.	TRBV5-4	TRBJ2-3	TGTGCCAGCAATAACCTTAGAGGGGCTAGCACAGATACGCAGTATTTT	CASNNLRGASTDTQYF
.	TRBD1	TRBV7-2	TRBJ1-2	TGTGCCAGCAGCCCCGGACAGGGACCTGGCTATGGCTACACCTTC	CASSPGQGPGYGYTF
.	.	TRBV4-2	TRBJ1-2	TGTGCCAGCAGCCCCCTCCTCCCGGGCCCCGCAGCCTCTGGGGGCTACACCTTC	CASSPLLPGPAASGGYTF
once	.	TRBV28	TRBJ2-5	TGTGCCAGCAGTTTACCCGGCGGGGTTGAGACCCAGTACTTC	CASSLPGGVETQYF
.	TRBD2	TRBV7-3	TRBJ2-7	TGTACCAGCAGCTTAGCGGGCGCCGAGCAGTACTTC	CTSSLAGAEQYF
.	TRBD1	TRBV6-2/TRBV6-3	TRBJ1-1	TGTGCCAGCAGTGACCGGACAGGGATGGGGAACACTGAAGCTTTCTTT	CASSDRTGMGNTEAFF
few	.	TRBV20-1	TRBJ1-1	TGCAGTGCTGGAGGATTTGACACCCTGCGGACTGAAGCTTTCTTT	CSAGGFDTLRTEAFF
.	TRBD1	TRBV19	TRBJ1-4	TGTGCCACCCGAACAGGGGGGACTGAAAAACTGTTTTTT	CATRTGGTEKLFF
.	.	TRBV4-2	TRBJ1-6	TGTGCCAGCAGCCAAGACTCCGCGGCCAGCTGGGGTTCACCCCTCCACTTT	CASSQDSAASWGSPLHF
few	TRBD2	TRBV7-9	TRBJ2-3	TGTGCCATCAGTCCCGCGGGGGGCCGAACAGATACGCAGTATTTT	CAISPAGGRTDTQYF
.	TRBD2	TRBV20-1	TRBJ2-5	TGCAGTGCTAGTAACCCCCAGGGGCTCGGGGGGGCCCAGTACTTC	CSASNPQGLGGAQYF
.	.	TRBV7-2	TRBJ2-7	TGTGCCAGCAGCCTGGATAACGGGGTCTACGAGCAGTACTTC	CASSLDNGVYEQYF
few	.	TRBV6-5	TRBJ1-1	TGTGCCAGCAGTTATATCAGGAGCTCCAACACTGAAGCTTTCTTT	CASSYIRSSNTEAFF
.	.	TRBV13	TRBJ2-7	TGTGCCAGCAGCACCGGGGAATACGAGCAGTACTTC	CASSTGEYEQYF
.	.	TRBV28	TRBJ2-3	TGTGCCAGCAGCTCAGTGGGAATGGAGGCCGATACGCAGTATTTT	CASSSVGMEADTQYF
.	.	TRBV27	TRBJ2-3	TGTGCCAGCAGTTTTGGTCCTCCCTCCTGGGGGCAGAACACAGATACGCAGTATTTT	CASSFGPPSWGQNTDTQYF
.	.	TRBV28	TRBJ2-1	TGTGCCTGCACCTCGGATTACCATGAGCAGTTCTTC	CACTSDYHEQFF
once	.	TRBV11-2	TRBJ1-2	TGTGCCAGCAGCCGAAGCGGAGGGGGCTACACCTTC	CASSRSGGGYTF
.	.	TRBV20-1	TRBJ2-1	TGCAGTGCGGGGACCTACAATGAGCAGTTCTTC	CSAGTYNEQFF
.	.	TRBV7-3	TRBJ1-5	TGTGCCAGCAGCCTCGGAGCCGGGATTTCAAGACAGCCCCAGCATTTT	CASSLGAGISRQPQHF
medium-sized	.	TRBV6-6	TRBJ1-2	TGTGCCAGCAGTCTAGATACAGGGCTCGATTACTATGGCTACACCTTC	CASSLDTGLDYYGYTF
.	.	TRBV19	TRBJ1-1	TGTGCCAGTAGTAGGGGGCTAAACACTGAAGCTTTCTTT	CASSRGLNTEAFF
.	TRBD2	TRBV7-2	TRBJ2-1	TGTGCCATTCTAGCGGGGCCCTCCTACAATGAGCAGTTCTTC	CAILAGPSYNEQFF
.	.	TRBV12-3/TRBV12-4	TRBJ2-3	TGTGCCAGCACCTGGGGGGGCCCCACAGATACGCAGTATTTT	CASTWGGPTDTQYF
.	.	TRBV11-1	TRBJ2-5	TGTGCCAGCAGCTTATTCGGGACGGCGCAAGAGACCCAGTACTTC	CASSLFGTAQETQYF
few	TRBD2	TRBV6-2/TRBV6-3	TRBJ2-7	TGTGCCAGCAGGAAAACGGGAGGAACCTACGAGCAGTACTTC	CASRKTGGTYEQYF
few	.	TRBV7-3	TRBJ1-2	TGTGCCAGCAGCTATGGGGCTGGGAGTGGCTACACCTTC	CASSYGAGSGYTF
.	.	TRBV6-5	TRBJ2-4	TGTGCCACCGCAGATCGTACTGGAAACATTCAGTACTTC	CATADRTGNIQYF
few	.	TRBV12-3/TRBV12-4	TRBJ2-6	TGTGCCAGCGCTCGATTTCGGGCCAACGTCCTGACTTTC	CASARFRANVLTF
.	TRBD1	TRBV4-2	TRBJ2-5	TGCTCCAGCAGCCAAGGGGACAGTCGAGAGACCCAGTACTTC	CSSSQGDSRETQYF
medium-sized	.	TRBV6-1	TRBJ2-2	TGTGCCAGCAGGCAAAGTAGGGTAGCGGTTAACACCGGGGAGCTGTTTTTT	CASRQSRVAVNTGELFF
.	.	TRBV5-1	TRBJ2-2	TGCGCCAGCAGCCTTAGGACAGATACCGGGGAGCTGTTTTTT	CASSLRTDTGELFF
few	TRBD1	TRBV7-6	TRBJ1-6	TGTGCCAGCAGCTTGGCCGGGACAGGGGGCCGACCCCTCCACTTT	CASSLAGTGGRPLHF
.	TRBD2	TRBV7-2	TRBJ2-3	TGTGCCAGCAGCTTAGGAGGCGGGGGGATTAGGGATACGCAGTATTTT	CASSLGGGGIRDTQYF
.	.	TRBV4-3	TRBJ1-1	TGCGCCAGCAGCCTACAGATTTACACTGAAGCTTTCTTT	CASSLQIYTEAFF
.	.	TRBV5-4	TRBJ1-2	TGTGCCAGCAGCTTGCGGAGGGGCTACACCTTC	CASSLRRGYTF
.	.	TRBV19	TRBJ2-5	TGTGCCAGTAGTTCGGACAGCGGGGAGACCCAGTACTTC	CASSSDSGETQYF
few	.	TRBV11-2	TRBJ1-2	TGTGCCAGCAGCCCTTACGGGGCTAACTATGGCTACACCTTC	CASSPYGANYGYTF
.	TRBD2	TRBV7-2	TRBJ2-5	TGTGCCAGCAGCTTAGCGGGGCCGAGTCTAGCGGTCGTAGAGACCCAGTACTTC	CASSLAGPSLAVVETQYF